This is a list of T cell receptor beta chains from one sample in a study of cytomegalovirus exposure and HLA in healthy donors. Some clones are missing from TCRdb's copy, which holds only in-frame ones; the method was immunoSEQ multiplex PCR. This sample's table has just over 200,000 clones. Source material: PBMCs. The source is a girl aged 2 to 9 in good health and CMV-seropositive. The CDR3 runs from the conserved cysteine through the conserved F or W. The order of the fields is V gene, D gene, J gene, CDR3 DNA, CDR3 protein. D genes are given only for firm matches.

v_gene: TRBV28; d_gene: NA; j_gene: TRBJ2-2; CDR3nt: TGTGCCAGCAGTTTAGCACAGGGAAACACCGGGGAGCTGTTTTTT; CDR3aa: CASSLAQGNTGELFF
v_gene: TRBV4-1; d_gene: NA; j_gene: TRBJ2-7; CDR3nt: TGCGCCAGCAGCCAGTTCGGGGGTAGCGGCCCACGCTTCTCCTACGAGCAGTACTTC; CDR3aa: CASSQFGGSGPRFSYEQYF
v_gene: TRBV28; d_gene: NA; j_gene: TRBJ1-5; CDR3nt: TGTGCCAGCAGTTTCGGCTGGGGAGGTCAGCCCCAGCATTTT; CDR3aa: CASSFGWGGQPQHF
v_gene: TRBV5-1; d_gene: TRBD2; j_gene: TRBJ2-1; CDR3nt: TGCGCCAGCAGCCCTAGCGGGAGGAGCTACAATGAGCAGTTCTTC; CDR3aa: CASSPSGRSYNEQFF
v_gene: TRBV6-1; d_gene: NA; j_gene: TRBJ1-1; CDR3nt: TGTGCCAGCACGAGCCCTATGAACACTGAAGCTTTCTTT; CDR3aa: CASTSPMNTEAFF
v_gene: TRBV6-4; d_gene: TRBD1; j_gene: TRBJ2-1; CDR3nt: TGTGCCAGCAGTGAGAGGGGGCGGAAGTACAATGAGCAGTTCTTC; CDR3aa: CASSERGRKYNEQFF
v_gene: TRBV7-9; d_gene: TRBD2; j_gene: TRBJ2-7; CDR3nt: TGTGCCAGCAGCCGACCTAGCGGGATGACTAACGAGCAGTACTTC; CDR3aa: CASSRPSGMTNEQYF
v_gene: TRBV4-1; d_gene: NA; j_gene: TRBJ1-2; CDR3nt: TGCGCCAGCAGCCACCCCAACCGACTCAGGGATGGCTACACCTTC; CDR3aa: CASSHPNRLRDGYTF
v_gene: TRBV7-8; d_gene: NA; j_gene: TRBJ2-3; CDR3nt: TGTGCCAGCATCCCTCTGGCGGGACCAATCACAGATACGCAGTATTTT; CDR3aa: CASIPLAGPITDTQYF
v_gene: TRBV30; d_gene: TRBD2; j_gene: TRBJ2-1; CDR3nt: TGTGCCTGGACTAGCGGAGCCTACAATGAGCAGTTCTTC; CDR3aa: CAWTSGAYNEQFF
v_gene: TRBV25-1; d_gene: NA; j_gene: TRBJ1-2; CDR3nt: TGTGCCAGCAGTGAAATGACAAGCTATGGCTACACCTTC; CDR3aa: CASSEMTSYGYTF
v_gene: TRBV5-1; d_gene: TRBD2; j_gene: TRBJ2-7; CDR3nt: TGCGCCAGCAGCTATATTAGCGGGAGGCTCCACGAGCAGTACTTC; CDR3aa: CASSYISGRLHEQYF
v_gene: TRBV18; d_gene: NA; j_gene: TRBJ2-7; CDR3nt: TGTGCCAGCTCACCAGGTGGGGGACTCGAGCAGTACTTC; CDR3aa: CASSPGGGLEQYF
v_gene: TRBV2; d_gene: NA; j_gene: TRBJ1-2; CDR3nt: TGTGCCAGCAGTGAAGATACTAACTATGGCTACACCTTC; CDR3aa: CASSEDTNYGYTF
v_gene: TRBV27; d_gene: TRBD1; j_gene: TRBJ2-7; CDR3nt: TGTGCCAGCAGTTTCAGGACAGGGAATCCCTACGAGCAGTACTTC; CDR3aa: CASSFRTGNPYEQYF
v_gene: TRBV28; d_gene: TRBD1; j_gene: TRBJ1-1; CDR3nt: TGTGCCAGCCGAACAGGGGTCATCACTGAAGCTTTCTTT; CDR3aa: CASRTGVITEAFF
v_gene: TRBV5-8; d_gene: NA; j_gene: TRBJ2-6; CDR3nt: TGTGCCAGCAGCCCAAATCCAGGGGTTGGGGCCAACGTCCTGACTTTC; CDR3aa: CASSPNPGVGANVLTF
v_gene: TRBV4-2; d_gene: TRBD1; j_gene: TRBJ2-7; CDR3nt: TGTGCCAGCAGCCAAGATAGGGTCAGAGACAGGGTCTACGAGCAGTACTTC; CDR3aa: CASSQDRVRDRVYEQYF
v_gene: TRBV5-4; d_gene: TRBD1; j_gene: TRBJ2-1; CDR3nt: TGTGCCAGCAGCTTGGGACAGGGTGTAGGTAATGAGCAGTTCTTC; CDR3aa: CASSLGQGVGNEQFF
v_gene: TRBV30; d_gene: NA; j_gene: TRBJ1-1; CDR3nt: TGTGCCTGGAGATGGGGGGGGCCGACGAACACTGAAGCTTTCTTT; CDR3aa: CAWRWGGPTNTEAFF
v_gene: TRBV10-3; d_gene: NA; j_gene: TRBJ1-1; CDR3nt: TGTGCCATCAGTGAGTTTGGGGGGGAGAACACTGAAGCTTTCTTT; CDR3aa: CAISEFGGENTEAFF
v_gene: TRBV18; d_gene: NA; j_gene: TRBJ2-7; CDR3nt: TGTGCCAGCTCACCGAGTGCCGGAGGCTCGTCGAGGGAGCAGTACTTC; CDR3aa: CASSPSAGGSSREQYF
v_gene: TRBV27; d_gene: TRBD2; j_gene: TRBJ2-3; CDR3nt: TGTGCCAGCAGTTATACTAGCGGGAGTGCAGATACGCAGTATTTT; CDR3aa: CASSYTSGSADTQYF
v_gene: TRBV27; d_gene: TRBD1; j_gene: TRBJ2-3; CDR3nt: TGTGCCAGCAGCGAAATCCCGACAGGGGGCCGCGATACGCAGTATTTT; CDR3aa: CASSEIPTGGRDTQYF
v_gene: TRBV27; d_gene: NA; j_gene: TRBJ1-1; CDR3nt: TGTGCCAGCAGAACCTTCGACAGATACACTGAAGCTTTCTTT; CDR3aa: CASRTFDRYTEAFF
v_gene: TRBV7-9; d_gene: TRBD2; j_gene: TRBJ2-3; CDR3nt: TGTGCCAGCAGCTTAGGCGACGGGAGGGTAGGATCAGATACGCAGTATTTT; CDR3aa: CASSLGDGRVGSDTQYF
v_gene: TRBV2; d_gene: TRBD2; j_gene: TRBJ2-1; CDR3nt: TGTGCCAGCAGGCGGACTAGCGGGAGAAATGAGCAGTTCTTC; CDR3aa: CASRRTSGRNEQFF
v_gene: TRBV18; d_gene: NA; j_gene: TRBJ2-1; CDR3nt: TGTGCCAGCTCACAAAGATTCCTAGGAAATGAGCAGTTCTTC; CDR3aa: CASSQRFLGNEQFF
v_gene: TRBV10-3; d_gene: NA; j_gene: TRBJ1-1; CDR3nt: TGTGCCATCAGTGGTACAGGAAGGGCGGAAGCTTTCTTT; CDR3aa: CAISGTGRAEAFF
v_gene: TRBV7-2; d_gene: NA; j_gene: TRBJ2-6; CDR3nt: TGTGCCAGCAGCTTAAAGGCCTTGGCAGACTGGGCCAACGTCCTGACTTTC; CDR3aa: CASSLKALADWANVLTF
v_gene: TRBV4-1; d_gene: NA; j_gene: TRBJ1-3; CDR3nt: TGCGCCAGCAGCCGTATCGGGGGAAACACCATATATTTT; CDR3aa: CASSRIGGNTIYF
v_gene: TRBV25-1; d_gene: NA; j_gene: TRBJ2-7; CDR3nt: TGTGCCAGCAGTGAATTTGGCCTCAGCTCCTACGAGCAGTACTTC; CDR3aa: CASSEFGLSSYEQYF
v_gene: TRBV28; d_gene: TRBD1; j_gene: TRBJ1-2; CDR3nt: TGTGCCAGCAGGACCACAGGGGGCCCTAACTATGGCTACACCTTC; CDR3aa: CASRTTGGPNYGYTF
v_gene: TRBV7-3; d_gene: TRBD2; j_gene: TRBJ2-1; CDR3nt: TGTGCCAGCAGCCCTAGACTAGCAGACAATGAGCAGTTCTTC; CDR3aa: CASSPRLADNEQFF
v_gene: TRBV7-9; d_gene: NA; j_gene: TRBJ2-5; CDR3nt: TGTGCCAGCAGCTTAGAAGAGACATGGGAGCAGTACTTC; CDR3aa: CASSLEETWEQYF
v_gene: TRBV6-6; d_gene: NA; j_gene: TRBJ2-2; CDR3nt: TGTGCCAGCCTCCGGGACGGGGGCGGGGAGCTGTTTTTT; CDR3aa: CASLRDGGGELFF